This T cell receptor (beta chain) was captured in a study of regulatory T cells in long-lasting Graves disease. Trimming pared 4 bases from V and 5 bases from J, leaving 11 bases between. Per germline, CDR1 GTSNPN and CDR2 SVGIG (reference sequence). The CDR3 loop spans 12 amino acids. Researchers made TCR beta libraries by using iRepertoire HTBI primers and running Arm-PCR on CDR3 regions. Each CDR3 protein gets one entry after TCRdb re-called the multiplex PCR reads with MiXCR. The repertoire holds about 470,000 distinct CDR3 sequences, with under 25% as singletons. This clonotype appeared many times. As to time point: persistent/refractory GD, antithyroid drugs over 5 years with positive TRAb. Extracted PBMC RNA gave rise to the TCR library.

The chain combines TRBV30 with TRBJ2-5; the D is unclear. The material sequenced was peripheral blood mononuclear cells (PBMCs), taken when the disease was refractory, from a patient treated with antithyroid drugs. The sequence was obtained from a female donor with Graves disease. The CDR3 is CAWTSFGETQYF. In DNA, the CDR3 is TGTGCCTGGACCTCCTTTGGGGAGACCCAGTACTTC.